Following are 12 T cell receptor beta chains from one sample sequenced in a study of blood T cell repertoires in COVID-19. The protocol was immunoSEQ multiplex PCR, while the TCRdb copy is restricted to in-frame clones and leaves out a portion. The sample has some 120,000 clones; around 85% are singletons. Sequencing input: peripheral blood. The receptors come from a woman between 50 and 59 years old with acute or convalescent COVID-19.

This chain uses TRBV6-5 with TRBJ1-2; the D gene is possibly TRBD1 (6 bases). Trimming removed 7 bases from V and 5 bases from J, with 14 bases in between. The CDR3 length is 13 residues. From germline, CDR1 is MNHEY and CDR2 SVGAGI. CDR3 nucleotides: TGTGCCAGCAATCCGGGACAAATGTATGGCTACACCTTC. Its protein product is CASNPGQMYGYTF.

V is TRBV1 and J is TRBJ1-6; the table names TRBD1, a call not compared with the DNA. TRBV1 is a recognized pseudogene. This CDR3 contains 16 residues. CDR3 sequence: CTSSQELGQGGSPLHF. The CDR3 DNA follows: TGCACCAGCAGCCAAGAATTGGGACAGGGTGGTTCACCCCTCCACTTT.

For this clone: Other DNA sequences of this sample code for an identical CDR3. The CDR3 spells CASSGTGRDTEAFF. For the CDR3, the DNA is TGTGCCAGCAGTGGTACAGGGAGAGACACTGAAGCTTTCTTT. This chain uses TRBV9 with TRBJ1-1; perhaps TRBD1 as D (6 bases). The germline V gene has CDR1 SGDLS and CDR2 YYNGEE. This CDR3 spans 14 amino acids. Trimming took 5 bases from V and 3 from J, leaving 14 bases between them.

The J gene is TRBJ2-6, the V gene TRBV5-1; 7 positions match TRBD1. The CDR3 length is 16 residues. The V and J ends lost 1 base and 6 bases, in that order; junction bases with no gene match: 7. The germline V gene has CDR1 SGHRS and CDR2 YFSETQ. The CDR3, as DNA: TGCGCCAGCAGCTTGTCCCGACAGGGTAAGGCCAACGTCCTGACTTTC. Its protein product is CASSLSRQGKANVLTF.

The chain recombines TRBV5-1 with TRBJ1-4; D call uncertain. Trimming stripped 4 bases from V and 5 bases from J, with 12 bases between. The CDR3 is 14 residues long. The V gene's germline CDR1 is SGHRS and CDR2 YFSETQ. For the CDR3, the DNA is TGCGCCAGCAGCGCTGGACTGGGGAATGAAAAACTGTTTTTT. Amino acid sequence: CASSAGLGNEKLFF.

The V and J genes are TRBV28 and TRBJ1-2; D perhaps matches TRBD1 (6 bases). The CDR3 has 15 residues. Germline V lookup: CDR1 MDHEN, CDR2 SYDVKM. With 5 bases removed from V and 8 bases from J, the gap between germline ends came to 21 bases. CDR3 amino acids: CASSLGVGGARGYTF. The CDR3 nucleotides read TGTGCCAGCAGTCTAGGGGTCGGGGGGGCTCGCGGCTACACCTTC.

The rearrangement joins TRBV2 to TRBJ1-1; 7 nucleotides align to TRBD1. The V segment lost 6 bases and the J segment 1 base; nucleotides outside the gene matches: 8. Germline assignment: CDR1 SNHLY and CDR2 FYNNEI. This CDR3 contains 15 residues. This chain's CDR3 is CASRGTASPNTEAFF. The CDR3 DNA sequence: TGTGCCAGCAGGGGGACAGCTAGCCCGAACACTGAAGCTTTCTTT. Looking up the rest from reference TRBV2 and TRBJ1-1 gives the full variable domain: EPEVTQTPSHQVTQMGQEVILRCVPISNHLYFYWYRQILGQKVEFLVSFYNNEISEKSEIFDDQFSVERPDGSNFTLKIRSTKLEDSAMYFCASRGTASPNTEAFFGQGTRLTVV.

This chain joins TRBV6-5 and TRBJ2-1; 7 positions match TRBD2. The germline V gene has CDR1 MNHEY and CDR2 SVGAGI. This CDR3 is built from 16 residues. V lost 0 bases, J lost 4 bases, and 6 bases stayed unmatched. CDR3 DNA sequence: TGTGCCAGCAGTTACTCGAACCAGCGGGGTTACAATGAGCAGTTCTTC. This encodes CASSYSNQRGYNEQFF.

V gene TRBV19 combines with J gene TRBJ1-6, with D maybe TRBD1 (6 bases). Germline V CDR1 and CDR2: LNHDA, SQIVND (reference sequence). The CDR3 spans 17 residues. Trimming took 5 bases from V and 5 from J, leaving 19 bases between them. The CDR3: CASSSPRGRQDNSPLHF. CDR3 nucleotides: TGTGCCAGTAGTTCACCCAGAGGGCGACAGGATAATTCACCCCTCCACTTT.

The chain carries TRBV2 and TRBJ2-2; D is perhaps TRBD2 (5 bases). This CDR3 comprises 14 residues. Germline CDR1 reads SNHLY; CDR2 reads FYNNEI. Trimming left V 6 bases short and J 3 bases short, with 11 bases between. The CDR3 region has the DNA TGTGCCAGCAGGAGTAGCGCTGACACCGGGGAGCTGTTTTTT. It codes for CASRSSADTGELFF.

The rearrangement links TRBV5-6 to TRBJ1-3; TRBD1 is a possible D gene (5 bases). Germline-derived CDR1 and CDR2 are SGHDT and YYEEEE. Trimming left V 4 bases short and J 2 bases short, with 19 bases between. There are 17 residues in the CDR3. This CDR3 reads CASSPALGAGTGNTIYF. In DNA form, the CDR3 reads TGTGCCAGCAGCCCCGCCTTGGGCGCAGGGACTGGAAACACCATATATTTT.

The rearrangement joins TRBV6-5 to TRBJ1-5, with 10 bases aligning to TRBD1. V was clipped by 8 bases and J by 5 bases; unmatched bases: 6. This CDR3 spans 14 amino acids. The germline V gene has CDR1 MNHEY and CDR2 SVGAGI. The CDR3 DNA sequence: TGTGCCAGCTCTCCGGGACAGGGGTATCAGCCCCAGCATTTT. It specifies CASSPGQGYQPQHF.